These 15 T cell receptor beta chains originate from one sample sequenced in a study of blood T cell repertoires in COVID-19. Assay used: immunoSEQ multiplex PCR; TCRdb lists only in-frame clones, some missing. The sample consists of tens of thousands of clones, roughly 80% of them appearing once. The specimen sequenced was peripheral blood. The receptors stem from a woman between 65 and 79 years old with acute or convalescent COVID-19.

In its sample, this clone was seen a few times. The chain employs TRBV30 and TRBJ2-7; 12 bases are shared with TRBD1. Germline lookup yields CDR1 GTSNPN and CDR2 SVGIG (reference sequence). This CDR3 is 16 amino acids long. The V and J ends lost 4 bases and 6 bases, in that order; junction bases with no gene match: 13. The CDR3 region is CAWTESGTGGRGEQYF. The CDR3 DNA sequence: TGTGCCTGGACGGAATCCGGGACAGGGGGCCGGGGCGAGCAGTACTTC.

The chain carries TRBV2 and TRBJ1-2; tentative D call: TRBD1 (6 bases). This CDR3 comprises 12 residues. Trimming took off 7 bases at V and 3 bases at J, with 9 bases between the two ends. Germline V gene data show CDR1 as SNHLY and CDR2 as FYNNEI. The CDR3 nucleotides read TGTGCCAGCACCAGGGGTGACTATGGCTACACCTTC. Its translation: CASTRGDYGYTF.

The V and J genes are TRBV19 and TRBJ1-6; 9 bases match TRBD1. This CDR3 has 13 residues. Per germline, CDR1 LNHDA and CDR2 SQIVND (reference sequence). The ends lost 5 bases at V and 8 bases at J; junction bases unmatched: 1. The CDR3 sequence: CASSGTGYSPLHF. CDR3 sequence (DNA): TGTGCCAGTAGTGGGACAGGGTATTCACCCCTCCACTTT.

The V gene is TRBV19, the J gene TRBJ2-6; no clear D. CDR1 is LNHDA and CDR2 is SQIVND in the germline V gene (reference sequence). V was pared by 5 bases and J by 2 bases, with 10 bases between. The CDR3 extends over 15 amino acids. Here the CDR3 DNA reads TGTGCCAGTAGTCCCCGGTTGACTGGGGCCAACGTCCTGACTTTC. Its protein is CASSPRLTGANVLTF.

The rearrangement joins TRBV28 to TRBJ1-4; D possibly corresponds to TRBD1 (6 bases). The V gene's germline CDR1 is MDHEN and CDR2 SYDVKM. V lost 5 bases, J lost 7 bases, and 8 bases lay in between. The CDR3 loop spans 12 amino acids. DNA for the CDR3: TGTGCCAGCAGTATGACAGGTGAAAAACTGTTTTTT. Translation: CASSMTGEKLFF.

The rearrangement links TRBV13 to TRBJ2-3, with 7 positions matching TRBD1. The V and J ends lost 7 bases and 3 bases, in that order; junction bases with no gene match: 7. Per the germline V gene, CDR1 is PRHDT and CDR2 is FYEKMQ (reference sequence). The CDR3 is made up of 14 amino acids. CDR3 bases: TGTGCCAGCATGAGGGGACAGCATACAGATACGCAGTATTTT. Translation gives CASMRGQHTDTQYF. Variable domain in full (rest from reference TRBV13 and TRBJ2-3): AAGVIQSPRHLIKEKRETATLKCYPIPRHDTVYWYQQGPGQDPQFLISFYEKMQSDKGSIPDRFSAQQFSDYHSELNMSSLELGDSALYFCASMRGQHTDTQYFGPGTRLTVL.

This clone was observed a handful of times. The genes are TRBV6-6 and TRBJ2-4, with a tentative D call TRBD1 (7 bases). V lost 0 bases to trimming and J lost 6 bases, with 9 bases between them. The CDR3 length is 14 residues. CDR1 and CDR2 from the germline V gene are MNHNY and SVGAGI (reference sequence). CDR3 in amino acids: CASSYSEGANIQYF. The CDR3 DNA follows: TGTGCCAGCAGTTACTCGGAGGGGGCAAACATTCAGTACTTC.

The chain joins TRBV6-5 to TRBJ1-2; 7 nucleotides line up with TRBD1. This CDR3 comprises 15 residues. Per the germline V gene, CDR1 is MNHEY and CDR2 is SVGAGI. The V and J ends lost 2 bases and 0 bases, in that order; junction bases with no gene match: 3. CDR3 sequence: CASSYRGGSNYGYTF. CDR3 sequence (DNA): TGTGCCAGCAGTTACAGAGGGGGCTCTAACTATGGCTACACCTTC.

The gene calls are TRBV18 and TRBJ1-1; 9 nucleotides line up with TRBD1. The CDR3 runs 15 residues. V lost 3 bases to trimming and J lost 1 base; unmatched junction nucleotides: 3. The germline gives CDR1 KGHSH, CDR2 LQKENI. CDR3 protein: CASSPRQGENTEAFF. CDR3 in DNA: TGTGCCAGCTCACCCCGACAGGGGGAGAACACTGAAGCTTTCTTT.

This clone was found a few times. This rearrangement joins TRBV5-1 to TRBJ1-3; D call uncertain. The V gene lost 2 bases and the J gene lost 3 bases, with 9 bases spanning the gap. Germline values: CDR1 SGHRS, CDR2 YFSETQ. The CDR3 loop spans 14 amino acids. This chain's CDR3 is CASSFGEFGNTIYF. The DNA for the CDR3 is TGCGCCAGCAGCTTCGGGGAATTTGGAAACACCATATATTTT.

This clone came up a few times. This chain connects TRBV19 to TRBJ2-1, with 7 bases identical to TRBD1. The CDR3 totals 16 residues. Germline V CDR1 and CDR2: LNHDA, SQIVND (reference sequence). V gave up 5 bases and J gave up 4 bases; unmatched junction bases: 11. CDR3 bases: TGTGCCAGTAGTGGAAGACAGGGCCTTGGATACAATGAGCAGTTCTTC. It encodes CASSGRQGLGYNEQFF. Supplemented by reference TRBV19 and TRBJ2-1, the full variable domain reads DGGITQSPKYLFRKEGQNVTLSCEQNLNHDAMYWYRQDPGQGLRLIYYSQIVNDFQKGDIAEGYSVSREKKESFPLTVTSAQKNPTAFYLCASSGRQGLGYNEQFFGPGTRLTVL.

This chain connects TRBV5-4 to TRBJ2-1; 7 nucleotides match TRBD2. CDR1 and CDR2 from the germline V gene are SGHNT and YYREEE (reference sequence). The junction had 15 bases not matched to a gene; V was cut back by 6 bases and J by 9 bases. There are 15 residues in the CDR3. CDR3 sequence: CASTLEGLGGGEQFF. CDR3 nucleotide sequence: TGTGCCAGCACCCTGGAGGGACTTGGGGGGGGTGAGCAGTTCTTC.

This clone was picked up a small number of times. The chain has TRBV7-2 and TRBJ1-6, with 8 bases fitting TRBD1. V lost 4 bases, J lost 7 bases, and 6 bases stayed unmatched. CDR1 is SGHTA, CDR2 FQGNSA, per germline. The CDR3 loop spans 15 amino acids. The CDR3 loop is CASSSDRVGNSPLHF. The CDR3 nucleotides are TGTGCCAGCAGCTCGGACAGGGTGGGCAATTCACCCCTCCACTTT.

The chain links TRBV6-1 to TRBJ2-7; perhaps TRBD2 as D (5 bases). This CDR3 is built from 12 residues. V was clipped by 5 bases and J by 4 bases, with 9 bases between them. The germline V gene encodes CDR1 MNHNS and CDR2 SASEGT. CDR3 region: CASSPRRYEQYF. The CDR3, as DNA: TGTGCCAGCAGTCCCCGGAGGTACGAGCAGTACTTC.

This clone occurred many times. The chain has TRBV5-1 and TRBJ2-3; 7 bases fit TRBD1. With V trimmed by 9 bases and J by 0 bases, 4 bases remained unmatched. Germline V gene lookup returns CDR1 SGHRS and CDR2 YFSETQ. There are 13 residues in the CDR3. CDR3 loop: CATKTGSTDTQYF. The CDR3 region has the DNA TGCGCCACCAAGACAGGGAGCACAGATACGCAGTATTTT. The complete variable domain, with remaining parts taken from reference TRBV5-1 and TRBJ2-3, reads KAGVTQTPRYLIKTRGQQVTLSCSPISGHRSVSWYQQTPGQGLQFLFEYFSETQRNKGNFPGRFSGRQFSNSRSEMNVSTLELGDSALYLCATKTGSTDTQYFGPGTRLTVL.